These T cell receptor beta chains were read from a single sample in a study of T cell responses to AZD1222 COVID-19 vaccine. Method: immunoSEQ multiplex PCR; TCRdb's copy keeps in-frame clones and lacks some. The repertoire has about 200,000 clones, about 93% of them found once; the top ten carry less than 1.2%. The source material was peripheral blood, sampled 28 days after the second AZD1222 dose. The receptors derive from an adult who received the AZD1222 COVID-19 vaccine. CDR3s include the opening cysteine and the closing phenylalanine or tryptophan. A D gene is named only where the DNA matches it firmly. Rows may omit the clone size; those that give it use once, few, many or a size class.

V gene: TRBV5-1
J gene: TRBJ1-2
D gene: TRBD1
clone size: .
CDR3 protein: CASSVRDRGVGYTF
CDR3 DNA: TGCGCCAGCAGCGTCCGGGACAGGGGAGTAGGCTACACCTTC

V gene: TRBV11-2
J gene: TRBJ2-2
D gene: .
clone size: .
CDR3 protein: CASSALSGRLELFF
CDR3 DNA: TGTGCCAGCAGCGCGCTTAGTGGGAGGCTGGAGCTGTTTTTT

V gene: TRBV6-2/TRBV6-3
J gene: TRBJ1-2
D gene: .
clone size: .
CDR3 protein: CASSWAGPNYGYTF
CDR3 DNA: TGTGCCAGCAGTTGGGCAGGGCCAAACTATGGCTACACCTTC

V gene: TRBV27
J gene: TRBJ1-4
D gene: .
clone size: .
CDR3 protein: CASSFWGLNEKLFF
CDR3 DNA: TGTGCCAGCAGTTTTTGGGGACTTAATGAAAAACTGTTTTTT

V gene: TRBV6-6
J gene: TRBJ2-3
D gene: TRBD2
clone size: once
CDR3 protein: CASSPPRSGVTVDTQYF
CDR3 DNA: TGTGCCAGCAGTCCCCCGCGGAGCGGGGTTACCGTGGATACGCAGTATTTT

V gene: TRBV10-3
J gene: TRBJ1-3
D gene: TRBD1
clone size: .
CDR3 protein: CAISTGAGNTIYF
CDR3 DNA: TGTGCCATCAGCACAGGGGCAGGAAACACCATATATTTT

V gene: TRBV2
J gene: TRBJ1-5
D gene: .
clone size: .
CDR3 protein: CASSLRDGRNSNQPQHF
CDR3 DNA: TGTGCCAGCAGCCTTCGGGACGGAAGAAATAGCAATCAGCCCCAGCATTTT

V gene: TRBV30
J gene: TRBJ2-5
D gene: .
clone size: .
CDR3 protein: CAWMASPDGIGTQYF
CDR3 DNA: TGTGCCTGGATGGCGTCACCGGACGGGATCGGGACCCAGTACTTC

V gene: TRBV29-1
J gene: TRBJ2-5
D gene: .
clone size: .
CDR3 protein: CSGGGSETQYF
CDR3 DNA: TGCAGCGGTGGGGGGTCGGAGACCCAGTACTTC

V gene: TRBV6-1
J gene: TRBJ1-5
D gene: TRBD1
clone size: .
CDR3 protein: CASRDSSQGVNQPQHF
CDR3 DNA: TGTGCCAGCCGTGATTCCTCGCAGGGGGTAAATCAGCCCCAGCATTTT

V gene: TRBV2
J gene: TRBJ2-1
D gene: .
clone size: .
CDR3 protein: CASSSHEIGSSYNEQFF
CDR3 DNA: TGTGCCAGCAGTTCCCATGAGATCGGTAGCTCCTACAATGAGCAGTTCTTC

V gene: TRBV2
J gene: TRBJ1-6
D gene: .
clone size: .
CDR3 protein: CASTPRLVSNSPLHF
CDR3 DNA: TGTGCCAGCACTCCACGACTTGTTAGTAATTCACCCCTCCACTTT

V gene: TRBV29-1
J gene: TRBJ1-1
D gene: .
clone size: once
CDR3 protein: CSVGRQLGTEAFF
CDR3 DNA: TGCAGCGTTGGTCGACAGTTAGGCACTGAAGCTTTCTTT

V gene: TRBV19
J gene: TRBJ2-5
D gene: TRBD2
clone size: .
CDR3 protein: CASSVAGGLMETQYF
CDR3 DNA: TGTGCCAGTAGTGTGGCGGGGGGTCTTATGGAGACCCAGTACTTC

V gene: TRBV7-2
J gene: TRBJ2-1
D gene: .
clone size: .
CDR3 protein: CASRDSYTYNEQFF
CDR3 DNA: TGTGCCAGCCGCGACAGCTATACCTACAATGAGCAGTTCTTC

V gene: TRBV12-3/TRBV12-4
J gene: TRBJ1-2
D gene: .
clone size: .
CDR3 protein: CASSSGYQGYTF
CDR3 DNA: TGTGCCAGCAGTTCCGGGTACCAAGGCTACACCTTC

V gene: TRBV7-9
J gene: TRBJ1-5
D gene: .
clone size: .
CDR3 protein: CASSLASRGNQPQHF
CDR3 DNA: TGTGCCAGCAGCTTAGCCAGCAGGGGCAATCAGCCCCAGCATTTT

V gene: TRBV4-2
J gene: TRBJ1-2
D gene: TRBD1
clone size: .
CDR3 protein: CASSPRDRDAYGYTF
CDR3 DNA: TGTGCCAGCAGCCCAAGGGACAGGGACGCGTATGGCTACACCTTC

V gene: TRBV27
J gene: TRBJ1-1
D gene: TRBD1
clone size: .
CDR3 protein: CASSLVGRGSTEAFF
CDR3 DNA: TGTGCCAGCAGTTTGGTTGGCAGGGGGAGCACTGAAGCTTTCTTT

V gene: TRBV7-8
J gene: TRBJ1-5
D gene: .
clone size: once
CDR3 protein: CASSSTDSNQPQHF
CDR3 DNA: TGTGCCAGCAGCTCAACGGATAGCAATCAGCCCCAGCATTTT

V gene: TRBV3-1/TRBV3-2
J gene: TRBJ2-5
D gene: .
clone size: .
CDR3 protein: CASSQRGPRKETQYF
CDR3 DNA: TGTGCCAGCAGCCAGAGGGGCCCTAGGAAAGAGACCCAGTACTTC

V gene: TRBV18
J gene: TRBJ1-5
D gene: TRBD1
clone size: .
CDR3 protein: CASSPYGQDNQPQHF
CDR3 DNA: TGTGCCAGCTCACCATATGGACAGGACAATCAGCCCCAGCATTTT

V gene: TRBV10-1
J gene: TRBJ1-1
D gene: TRBD1
clone size: .
CDR3 protein: CASSPTGLGTEAFF
CDR3 DNA: TGCGCCAGCAGCCCGACAGGGTTGGGCACTGAAGCTTTCTTT

V gene: TRBV5-8
J gene: TRBJ2-3
D gene: .
clone size: .
CDR3 protein: CASSLRGTDTQYF
CDR3 DNA: TGTGCCAGCAGCTTGCGGGGAACAGATACGCAGTATTTT

V gene: TRBV15
J gene: TRBJ1-5
D gene: .
clone size: once
CDR3 protein: CATSNRGNQPQHF
CDR3 DNA: TGTGCCACCAGCAACCGGGGCAATCAGCCCCAGCATTTT

V gene: TRBV7-9
J gene: TRBJ1-2
D gene: TRBD1
clone size: few
CDR3 protein: CASSHGQAGYTF
CDR3 DNA: TGTGCCAGCAGCCACGGACAGGCTGGCTACACCTTC

V gene: TRBV18
J gene: TRBJ2-3
D gene: TRBD2
clone size: .
CDR3 protein: CASSRLAGEGDTQYF
CDR3 DNA: TGTGCCAGCTCACGACTAGCGGGGGAGGGAGATACGCAGTATTTT

V gene: TRBV3-1/TRBV3-2
J gene: TRBJ1-4
D gene: TRBD1
clone size: .
CDR3 protein: CASRMGQGATNEKLFF
CDR3 DNA: TGTGCCAGCAGGATGGGACAGGGGGCAACTAATGAAAAACTGTTTTTT

V gene: TRBV4-2
J gene: TRBJ2-3
D gene: TRBD1
clone size: once
CDR3 protein: CASSQGGGYTDTQYF
CDR3 DNA: TGTGCCAGCAGCCAAGGAGGGGGCTACACAGATACGCAGTATTTT